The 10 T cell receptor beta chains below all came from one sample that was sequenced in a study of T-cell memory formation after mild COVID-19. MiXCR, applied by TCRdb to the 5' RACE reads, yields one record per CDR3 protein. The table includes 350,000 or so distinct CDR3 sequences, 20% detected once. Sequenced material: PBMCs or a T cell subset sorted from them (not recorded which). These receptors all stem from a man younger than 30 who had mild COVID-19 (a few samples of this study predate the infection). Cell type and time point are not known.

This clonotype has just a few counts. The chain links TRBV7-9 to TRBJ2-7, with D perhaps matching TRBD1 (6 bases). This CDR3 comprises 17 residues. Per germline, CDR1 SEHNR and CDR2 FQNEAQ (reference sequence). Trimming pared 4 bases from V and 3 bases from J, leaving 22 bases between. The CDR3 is CASSSSSRITGRYEQYF. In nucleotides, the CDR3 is TGTGCCAGCAGCTCCAGTTCCCGGATTACAGGGCGCTACGAGCAGTACTTC.

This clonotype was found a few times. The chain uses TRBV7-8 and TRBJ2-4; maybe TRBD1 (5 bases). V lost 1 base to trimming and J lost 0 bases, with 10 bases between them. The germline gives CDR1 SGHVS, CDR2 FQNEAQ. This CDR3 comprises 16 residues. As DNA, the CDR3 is TGTGCCAGCAGCTTAGGCAGGGCCCTAGCCAAAAACATTCAGTACTTC. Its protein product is CASSLGRALAKNIQYF.

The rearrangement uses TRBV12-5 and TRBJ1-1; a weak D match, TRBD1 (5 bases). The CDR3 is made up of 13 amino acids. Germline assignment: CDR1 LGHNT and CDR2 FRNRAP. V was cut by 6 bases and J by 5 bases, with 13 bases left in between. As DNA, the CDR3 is TGTGCTAGTGGCTACCAGGGTGGAACTGAAGCTTTCTTT. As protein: CASGYQGGTEAFF.

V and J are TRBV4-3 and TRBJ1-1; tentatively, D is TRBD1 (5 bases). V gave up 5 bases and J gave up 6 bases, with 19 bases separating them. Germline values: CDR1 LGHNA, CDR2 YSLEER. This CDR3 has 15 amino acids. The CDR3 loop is CASSISRGRAPEAFF. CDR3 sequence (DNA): TGCGCCAGCAGCATCTCCCGGGGACGGGCCCCTGAAGCTTTCTTT.

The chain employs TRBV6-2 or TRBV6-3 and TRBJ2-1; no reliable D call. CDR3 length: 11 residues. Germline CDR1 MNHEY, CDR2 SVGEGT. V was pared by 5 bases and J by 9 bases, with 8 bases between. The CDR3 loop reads CASSPLVEQFF. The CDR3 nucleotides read TGTGCCAGCAGTCCCTTGGTTGAGCAGTTCTTC.

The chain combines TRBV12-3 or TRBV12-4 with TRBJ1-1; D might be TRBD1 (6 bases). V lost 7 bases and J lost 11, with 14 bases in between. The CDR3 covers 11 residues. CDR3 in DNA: TGTGCCAGCACCCAGGGGCGGGGGGCTTTCTTT. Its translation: CASTQGRGAFF.

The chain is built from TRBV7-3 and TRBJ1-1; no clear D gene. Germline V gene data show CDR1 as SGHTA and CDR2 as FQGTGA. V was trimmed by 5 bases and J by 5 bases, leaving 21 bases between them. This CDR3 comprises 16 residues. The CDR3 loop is CASSLNQASSRTEAFF. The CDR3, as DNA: TGTGCCAGCAGCCTTAACCAGGCCTCCTCTAGGACTGAAGCTTTCTTT.

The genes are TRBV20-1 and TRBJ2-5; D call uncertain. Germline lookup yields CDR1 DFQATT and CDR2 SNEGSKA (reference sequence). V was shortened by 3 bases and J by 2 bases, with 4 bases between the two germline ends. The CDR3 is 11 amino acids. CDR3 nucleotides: TGCAGTGCTAGCAGACAAGAGACCCAGTACTTC. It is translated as CSASRQETQYF.

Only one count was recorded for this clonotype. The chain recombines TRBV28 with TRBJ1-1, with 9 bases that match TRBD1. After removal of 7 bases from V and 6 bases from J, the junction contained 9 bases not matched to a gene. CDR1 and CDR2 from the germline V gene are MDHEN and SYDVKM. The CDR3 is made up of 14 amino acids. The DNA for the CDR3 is TGTGCCAGCACCATCACGACAGGGGGGGCTGAAGCTTTCTTT. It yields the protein CASTITTGGAEAFF.

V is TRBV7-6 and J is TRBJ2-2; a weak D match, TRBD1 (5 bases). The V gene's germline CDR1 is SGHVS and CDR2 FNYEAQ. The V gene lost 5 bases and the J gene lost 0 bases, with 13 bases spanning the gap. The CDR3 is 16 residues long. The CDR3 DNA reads TGTGCCAGCAGCCCCTGGGGCGGTGCGAACACCGGGGAGCTGTTTTTT. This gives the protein CASSPWGGANTGELFF.